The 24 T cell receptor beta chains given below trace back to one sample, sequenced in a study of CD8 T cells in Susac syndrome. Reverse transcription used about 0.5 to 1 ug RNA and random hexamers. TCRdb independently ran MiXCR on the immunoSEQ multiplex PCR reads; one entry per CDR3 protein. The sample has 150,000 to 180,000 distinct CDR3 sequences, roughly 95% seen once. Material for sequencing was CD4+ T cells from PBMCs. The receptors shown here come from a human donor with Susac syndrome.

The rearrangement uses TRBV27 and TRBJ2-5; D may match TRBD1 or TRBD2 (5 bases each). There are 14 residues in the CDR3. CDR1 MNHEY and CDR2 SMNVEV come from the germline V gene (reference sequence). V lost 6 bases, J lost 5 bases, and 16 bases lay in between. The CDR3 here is CASSPNGAAETQYF. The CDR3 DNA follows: TGTGCCAGCAGCCCTAACGGGGCAGCCGAGACCCAGTACTTC.

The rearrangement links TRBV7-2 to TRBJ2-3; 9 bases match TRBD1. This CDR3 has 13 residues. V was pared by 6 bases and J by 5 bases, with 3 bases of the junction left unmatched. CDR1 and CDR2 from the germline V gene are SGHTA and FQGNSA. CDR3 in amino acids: CASRRDREDTQYF. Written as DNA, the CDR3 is TGTGCCAGCAGAAGGGACAGGGAAGATACGCAGTATTTT.

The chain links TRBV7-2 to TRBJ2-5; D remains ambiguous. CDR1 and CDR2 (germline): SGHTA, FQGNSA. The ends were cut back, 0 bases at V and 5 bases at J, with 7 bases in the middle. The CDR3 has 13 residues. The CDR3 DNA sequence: TGTGCCAGCAGCTTAGCTTCTATCGAGACCCAGTACTTC. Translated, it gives CASSLASIETQYF.

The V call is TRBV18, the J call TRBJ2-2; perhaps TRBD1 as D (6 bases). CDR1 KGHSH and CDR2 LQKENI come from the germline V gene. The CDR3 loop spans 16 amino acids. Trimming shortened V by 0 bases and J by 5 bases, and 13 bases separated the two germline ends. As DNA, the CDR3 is TGTGCCAGCTCACCACCGGGAGCAGGGGCGACCGGGGAGCTGTTTTTT. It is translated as CASSPPGAGATGELFF.

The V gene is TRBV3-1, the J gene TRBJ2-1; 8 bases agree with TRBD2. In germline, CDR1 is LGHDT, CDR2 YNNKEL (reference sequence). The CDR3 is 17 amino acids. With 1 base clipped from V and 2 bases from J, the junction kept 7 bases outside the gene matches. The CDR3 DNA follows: TGTGCCAGCAGCCAAGCAACCGGGGGGGGGACCTACAATGAGCAGTTCTTC. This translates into CASSQATGGGTYNEQFF.

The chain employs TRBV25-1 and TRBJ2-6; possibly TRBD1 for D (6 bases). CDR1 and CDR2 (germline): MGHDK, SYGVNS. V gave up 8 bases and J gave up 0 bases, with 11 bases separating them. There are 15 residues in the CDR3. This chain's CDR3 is CASGGGSSGANVLTF. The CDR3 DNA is TGTGCCAGCGGTGGGGGCAGCTCTGGGGCCAACGTCCTGACTTTC.

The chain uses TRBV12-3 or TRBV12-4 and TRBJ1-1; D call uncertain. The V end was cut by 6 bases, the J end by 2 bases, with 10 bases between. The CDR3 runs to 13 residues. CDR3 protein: CASSTPDNTEAFF. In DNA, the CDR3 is TGTGCCAGCAGCACCCCAGATAACACTGAAGCTTTCTTT.

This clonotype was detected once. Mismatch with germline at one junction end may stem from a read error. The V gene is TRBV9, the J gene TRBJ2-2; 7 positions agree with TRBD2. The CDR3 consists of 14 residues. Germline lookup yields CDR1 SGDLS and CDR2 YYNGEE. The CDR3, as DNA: TGTGCCAGCAAGCGGGAATTCAACAACGGGGAGCTGTTTTTT. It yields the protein CASKREFNNGELFF.

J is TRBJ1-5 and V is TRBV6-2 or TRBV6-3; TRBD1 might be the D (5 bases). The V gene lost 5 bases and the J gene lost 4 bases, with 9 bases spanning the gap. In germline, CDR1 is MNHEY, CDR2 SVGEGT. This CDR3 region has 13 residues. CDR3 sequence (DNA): TGTGCCAGCAGTCCACAGGAGAATCAGCCCCAGCATTTT. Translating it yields CASSPQENQPQHF.

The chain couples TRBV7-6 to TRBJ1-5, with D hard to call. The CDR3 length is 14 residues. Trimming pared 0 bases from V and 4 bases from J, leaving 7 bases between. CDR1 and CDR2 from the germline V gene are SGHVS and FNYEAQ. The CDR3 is CASSLAVGNQPQHF. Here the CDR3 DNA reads TGTGCCAGCAGCTTAGCGGTCGGGAATCAGCCCCAGCATTTT.

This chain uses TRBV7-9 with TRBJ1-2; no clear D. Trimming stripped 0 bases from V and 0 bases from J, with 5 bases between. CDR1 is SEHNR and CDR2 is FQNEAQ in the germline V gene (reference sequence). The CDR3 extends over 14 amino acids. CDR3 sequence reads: CASSLAGANYGYTF. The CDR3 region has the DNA TGTGCCAGCAGCTTAGCCGGAGCTAACTATGGCTACACCTTC.

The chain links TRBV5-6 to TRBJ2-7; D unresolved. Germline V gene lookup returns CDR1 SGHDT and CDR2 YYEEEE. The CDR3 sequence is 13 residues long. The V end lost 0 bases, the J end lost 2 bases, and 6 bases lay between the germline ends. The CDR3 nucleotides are TGTGCCAGCAGCTTGGGGTCGACCTACGAGCAGTACTTC. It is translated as CASSLGSTYEQYF.

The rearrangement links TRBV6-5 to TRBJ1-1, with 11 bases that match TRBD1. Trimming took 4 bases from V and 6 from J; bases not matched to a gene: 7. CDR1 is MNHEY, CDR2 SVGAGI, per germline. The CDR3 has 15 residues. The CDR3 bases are TGTGCCAGCAGTTCCTCGGGACAGGGGGGCGCTGAAGCTTTCTTT. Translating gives CASSSSGQGGAEAFF.

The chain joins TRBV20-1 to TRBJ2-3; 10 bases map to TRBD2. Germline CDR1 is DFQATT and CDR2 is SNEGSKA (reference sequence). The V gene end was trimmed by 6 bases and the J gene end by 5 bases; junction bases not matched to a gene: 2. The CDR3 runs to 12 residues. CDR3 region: CSAAGGQDTQYF. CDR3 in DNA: TGCAGTGCAGCGGGGGGGCAAGATACGCAGTATTTT.

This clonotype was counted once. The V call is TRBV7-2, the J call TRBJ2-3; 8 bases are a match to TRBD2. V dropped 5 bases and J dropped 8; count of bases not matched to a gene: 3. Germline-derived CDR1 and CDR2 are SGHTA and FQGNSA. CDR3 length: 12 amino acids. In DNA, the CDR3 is TGTGCCAGCAGCACGGGGGGGGGTACGCAGTATTTT. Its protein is CASSTGGGTQYF.

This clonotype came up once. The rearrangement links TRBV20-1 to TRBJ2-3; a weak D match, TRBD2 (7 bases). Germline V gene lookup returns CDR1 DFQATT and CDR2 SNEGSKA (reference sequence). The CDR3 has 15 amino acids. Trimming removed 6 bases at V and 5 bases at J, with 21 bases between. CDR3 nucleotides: TGCAGTGCCCTAACGGGGGGCCCTCTGAGAGATACGCAGTATTTT. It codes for CSALTGGPLRDTQYF.

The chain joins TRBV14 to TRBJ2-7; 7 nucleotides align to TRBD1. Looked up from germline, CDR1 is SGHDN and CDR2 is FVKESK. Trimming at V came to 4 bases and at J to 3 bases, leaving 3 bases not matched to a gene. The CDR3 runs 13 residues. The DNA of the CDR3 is TGTGCCAGCAGCCGGGACAGCAACTACGAGCAGTACTTC. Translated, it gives CASSRDSNYEQYF.

The CDR3 DNA is TGTGCCAGCAGCATCTCGGGACTAGCGCAAGAGACCCAGTACTTC. It encodes CASSISGLAQETQYF. The V and J genes are TRBV7-9 and TRBJ2-5, with 10 bases fitting TRBD2. Germline CDR1 is SEHNR and CDR2 is FQNEAQ (reference sequence). The CDR3 is 15 residues long. With V trimmed by 5 bases and J by 2 bases, 5 bases remained unmatched.

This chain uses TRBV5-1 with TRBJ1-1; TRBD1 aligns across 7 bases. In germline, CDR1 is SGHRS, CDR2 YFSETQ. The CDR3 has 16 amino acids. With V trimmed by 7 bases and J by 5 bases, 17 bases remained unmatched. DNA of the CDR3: TGCGCCAGCTCCGTGGGAAATGGACAGGTAGGGACTGAAGCTTTCTTT. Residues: CASSVGNGQVGTEAFF.

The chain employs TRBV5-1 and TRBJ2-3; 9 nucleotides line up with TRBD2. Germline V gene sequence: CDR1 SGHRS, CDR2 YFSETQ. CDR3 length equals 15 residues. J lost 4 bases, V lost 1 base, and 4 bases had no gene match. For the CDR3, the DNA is TGCGCCAGCAGCTTGTCGCGGGGGGGCGCAGATACGCAGTATTTT. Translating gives CASSLSRGGADTQYF.

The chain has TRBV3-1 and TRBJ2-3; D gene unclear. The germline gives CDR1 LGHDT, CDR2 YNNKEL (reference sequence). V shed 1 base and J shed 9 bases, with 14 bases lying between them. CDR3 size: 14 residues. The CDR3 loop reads CASSQAASLMTQYF. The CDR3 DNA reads TGTGCCAGCAGCCAAGCCGCAAGTTTAATGACGCAGTATTTT.

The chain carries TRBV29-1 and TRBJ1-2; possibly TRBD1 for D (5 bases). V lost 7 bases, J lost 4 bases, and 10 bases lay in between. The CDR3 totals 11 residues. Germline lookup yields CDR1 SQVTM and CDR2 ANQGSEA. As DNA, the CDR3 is TGCAGCGCAGACAGTCCCTATGGCTACACCTTC. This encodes CSADSPYGYTF.

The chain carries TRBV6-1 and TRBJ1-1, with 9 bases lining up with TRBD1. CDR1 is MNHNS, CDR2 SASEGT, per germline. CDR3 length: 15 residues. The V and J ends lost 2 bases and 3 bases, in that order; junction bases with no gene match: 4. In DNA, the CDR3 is TGTGCCAGCAGTGAACCACAGGGGGCTGACACTGAAGCTTTCTTT. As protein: CASSEPQGADTEAFF.

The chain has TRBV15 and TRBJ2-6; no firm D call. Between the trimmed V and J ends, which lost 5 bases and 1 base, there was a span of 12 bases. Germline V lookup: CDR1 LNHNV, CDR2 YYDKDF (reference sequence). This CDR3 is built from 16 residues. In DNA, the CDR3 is TGTGCCACCAGCCCCCACCAGAGTTCTGGGGCCAACGTCCTGACTTTC. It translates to CATSPHQSSGANVLTF.